The table lists the clone carrying this TCR beta chain with a few counts. Its antigen is as yet unknown. The data derive from a study of T cells after yellow fever vaccination. Overall study context: Fractions containing few cells were prepared with SMART-Seq v4 Ultra Low Input. Study outcomes and limitations: Clonotypes found in both CD4 and CD8 compartments made up a small share.

A single record per CDR3 protein comes from TCRdb applying MiXCR to the 5' RACE reads. This table holds around 600,000 distinct CDR3 sequences, roughly an eighth found once. CDR3 size: 13 residues. V lost 5 bases to trimming and J lost 8 bases, with 13 bases between them. Germline V lookup: CDR1 SGHTA, CDR2 FQGNSA. This chain uses TRBV7-2 with TRBJ1-5; D not resolved. Sequencing used PBMCs, obtained on the day of the yellow fever booster vaccination. The receptor's source is a man aged 30 to 45 who received the YFV17D yellow fever vaccine. Here the CDR3 DNA reads TGTGCCAGCAGCCCCGGGAGGGCAGAGCCCCAGCATTTT. Its protein product is CASSPGRAEPQHF. The whole variable domain, filled in from reference TRBV7-2 and TRBJ1-5, reads GAGVSQSPSNKVTEKGKDVELRCDPISGHTALYWYRQSLGQGLEFLIYFQGNSAPDKSGLPSDRFSAERTGGSVSTLTIQRTQQEDSAVYLCASSPGRAEPQHFGDGTRLSIL.